The table lists the clone carrying this T cell receptor beta chain with a few counts. The antigen is undetermined. This entry comes from a study of neurological immune-mediated disorders. It was from 2 million PBMCs stored at -80 C that the unsorted libraries were obtained. With 10-nucleotide random UMIs, 5'RACE was used to make the cDNA. In TCRdb, the 5' RACE reads were re-called with MiXCR into one record per CDR3 protein. The sample carries approximately 70,000 distinct CDR3 sequences, 3.9% recorded once. Findings and limits, study-wide: In multiple sclerosis patients, the repertoire cluster was unrelated to clinical or MRI findings. When repertoires were grouped phylogenetically, those of 18 of 34 multiple sclerosis patients fell into one related-CDR3 cluster, a possible signature.

The sequenced sample was PBMCs. This clonotype originated in a man aged 25-40 years with multiple sclerosis.

The CDR3 region has the DNA TGTGCCAGCTACCTAATGGGGGGGACCGGGGAGCTGTTTTTT. As protein: CASYLMGGTGELFF. This chain links TRBV6-2 or TRBV6-3 with TRBJ2-2, with TRBD2 identical over 7 bases. Germline V lookup: CDR1 MNHEY, CDR2 SVGEGT. The ends lost 8 bases at V and 5 bases at J; junction bases unmatched: 8. This CDR3 comprises 14 residues.